The 26 T cell receptor beta chains listed next were all sequenced from one sample in a study of blood T cell repertoires in COVID-19. TCRdb keeps only in-frame clones here, not all; method: immunoSEQ multiplex PCR. Counted here are roughly 220,000 clones, around 86% occurring once; the ten biggest clones make up less than 4.5%. What was sequenced was PBMCs or T cells enriched from blood (not recorded which). All receptors come from a woman in her thirties or forties with acute COVID-19.

The gene calls are TRBV19 and TRBJ2-3; no reliable D call. Between the trimmed V and J ends, which lost 1 base and 6 bases, there was a span of 5 bases. Germline CDR1 is LNHDA and CDR2 is SQIVND (reference sequence). CDR3 length: 12 amino acids. The CDR3 region is CASSIVSDTQYF. In nucleotides, the CDR3 is TGTGCCAGTAGTATAGTATCCGATACGCAGTATTTT.

The genes are TRBV9 and TRBJ2-3; 12 bases are a match to TRBD2. The J segment lost 3 bases and the V segment lost 0 bases, leaving 2 bases of the junction unmatched. This CDR3 has 16 residues. Per the germline V gene, CDR1 is SGDLS and CDR2 is YYNGEE. CDR3: CASSVALAGGTDTQYF. The CDR3 DNA follows: TGTGCCAGCAGCGTAGCACTAGCGGGGGGTACAGATACGCAGTATTTT. The whole variable domain, remainder taken from reference TRBV9 and TRBJ2-3, is DSGVTQTPKHLITATGQRVTLRCSPRSGDLSVYWYQQSLDQGLQFLIQYYNGEERAKGNILERFSAQQFPDLHSELNLSSLELGDSALYFCASSVALAGGTDTQYFGPGTRLTVL.

This clone has just a few counts. The chain couples TRBV6-1 to TRBJ2-1; tentative D call: TRBD1 (7 bases). CDR1 and CDR2 from the germline V gene are MNHNS and SASEGT. The CDR3 is made up of 14 amino acids. V was shortened by 0 bases and J by 9 bases, with 12 bases between the two germline ends. The CDR3 region is CASSEAWQGGEQFF. CDR3 sequence (DNA): TGTGCCAGCAGTGAAGCGTGGCAGGGGGGTGAGCAGTTCTTC.

CDR3 protein: CATSDPRPPGGHSGNTIYF. The CDR3 DNA follows: TGTGCCACCAGTGACCCCAGGCCTCCAGGGGGCCACTCTGGAAACACCATATATTTT. The genes are TRBV24-1 and TRBJ1-3, with TRBD1 matching over 8 bases. There are 19 residues in the CDR3. V was clipped by 4 bases and J by 0 bases; unmatched bases: 13. CDR1 KGHDR and CDR2 SFDVKD come from the germline V gene.

This chain's CDR3 is CASSPQGPNYGYTF. The CDR3, as DNA: TGTGCCAGCTCACCACAGGGGCCCAACTATGGCTACACCTTC. V usage is TRBV18 and J usage is TRBJ1-2; the D gene is possibly TRBD1 (5 bases). The V gene's germline CDR1 is KGHSH and CDR2 LQKENI. The CDR3 is 14 residues long. Trimming removed 1 base from V and 2 bases from J, with 8 bases in between.

On this clone itself: This specimen includes other DNA sequences encoding the same CDR3. V is TRBV18 and J is TRBJ1-1; 9 bases line up with TRBD1. The CDR3 has 14 residues. V shed 6 bases and J 1 base; nucleotides not matched to a gene: 3. Germline V gene lookup returns CDR1 KGHSH and CDR2 LQKENI. The CDR3 nucleotides are TGTGCCAGCTCCGGACAGGGGAGGAACACTGAAGCTTTCTTT. The encoded protein is CASSGQGRNTEAFF. The variable domain in full, with the rest retrieved from reference TRBV18 and TRBJ1-1, is NAGVMQNPRHLVRRRGQEARLRCSPMKGHSHVYWYRQLPEEGLKFMVYLQKENIIDESGMPKERFSAEFPKEGPSILRIQQVVRGDSAAYFCASSGQGRNTEAFFGQGTRLTVV.

V gene TRBV19 combines with J gene TRBJ1-2; 9 bases agree with TRBD1. In germline, CDR1 is LNHDA, CDR2 SQIVND (reference sequence). J was trimmed by 5 bases and V by 5 bases; bases with no gene match: 6. The CDR3 has 14 residues. For the CDR3, the DNA is TGTGCCAGTAGTCCCCGGACAGGGGCTTATGGCTACACCTTC. This encodes CASSPRTGAYGYTF.

This chain connects TRBV7-3 to TRBJ2-2, with TRBD2 matching 7 bases. J lost 0 bases, V lost 5 bases, and 6 bases had no gene match. CDR1 and CDR2 (germline): SGHTA, FQGTGA. The CDR3 contains 16 residues. The CDR3 nucleotides read TGTGCCAGCAGCCGCGGGGGAACCCCGAACACCGGGGAGCTGTTTTTT. Translating it yields CASSRGGTPNTGELFF.

This sequence joins TRBV6-5 and TRBJ1-5; TRBD1 agrees at 7 bases. CDR1 and CDR2 (germline): MNHEY, SVGAGI. The trim removed 6 bases at V and 2 bases at J, leaving 7 bases unmatched. The CDR3 loop spans 15 amino acids. The CDR3 loop is CASSNTGAGNQPQHF. Written as DNA, the CDR3 is TGTGCCAGCAGCAACACAGGGGCCGGCAATCAGCCCCAGCATTTT.

V usage is TRBV5-1 and J usage is TRBJ1-6; TRBD1 aligns across 9 bases. V trimming: 4 bases; J trimming: 6 bases; junction bases outside the gene matches: 8. CDR3 length: 16 amino acids. The germline V gene has CDR1 SGHRS and CDR2 YFSETQ. The CDR3, as DNA: TGCGCCAGCAGCGTATCAACGACAGGGGGTAATTCACCCCTCCACTTT. Translated, it gives CASSVSTTGGNSPLHF.

The chain uses TRBV19 and TRBJ1-2, with 8 nucleotides matching TRBD1. Germline assignment: CDR1 LNHDA and CDR2 SQIVND (reference sequence). The CDR3 runs to 17 residues. J lost 5 bases, V lost 6 bases, and 17 bases had no gene match. In DNA form, the CDR3 reads TGTGCCAGTAGACCCGGTGACAGGGGTTCCAATTTTTATGGCTACACCTTC. Encoded protein: CASRPGDRGSNFYGYTF.

CDR3 nucleotides: TGCAGCGTTAATCCAGGACTCATGAACACTGAAGCTTTCTTT. It translates to CSVNPGLMNTEAFF. This chain joins TRBV29-1 and TRBJ1-1; D ambiguous. V was trimmed by 5 bases and J by 0 bases, leaving 13 bases between them. The length of the CDR3 is 14 residues. Germline V gene data show CDR1 as SQVTM and CDR2 as ANQGSEA. Based on the CDR3 plus reference TRBV29-1 and TRBJ1-1, the full variable domain is SAVISQKPSRDICQRGTSLTIQCQVDSQVTMMFWYRQQPGQSLTLIATANQGSEATYESGFVIDKFPISRPNLTFSTLTVSNMSPEDSSIYLCSVNPGLMNTEAFFGQGTRLTVV.

In DNA, the CDR3 is TGTGCCAGTAGTATAAGATCGGGGAATCAGCCCCAGCATTTT. Translation: CASSIRSGNQPQHF. This chain links TRBV19 with TRBJ1-5, with D unclear. V was pared by 2 bases and J by 4 bases, with 9 bases between. The CDR3 is made up of 14 amino acids. Germline CDR1 is LNHDA and CDR2 is SQIVND (reference sequence). Full variable domain (outside the CDR3, taken from reference TRBV19 and TRBJ1-5): DGGITQSPKYLFRKEGQNVTLSCEQNLNHDAMYWYRQDPGQGLRLIYYSQIVNDFQKGDIAEGYSVSREKKESFPLTVTSAQKNPTAFYLCASSIRSGNQPQHFGDGTRLSIL.

The J gene is TRBJ1-1, the V gene TRBV6-5; D gene unclear. CDR1 is MNHEY and CDR2 is SVGAGI in the germline V gene. Trimming pared 6 bases from V and 1 base from J, leaving 12 bases between. The CDR3 extends over 14 amino acids. The CDR3 sequence is CASRIQSWNTEAFF. CDR3 DNA sequence: TGTGCCAGCAGGATACAGTCATGGAACACTGAAGCTTTCTTT.

J is TRBJ1-2 and V is TRBV11-2; possibly TRBD1 for D (6 bases). V lost 5 bases to trimming and J lost 5 bases, with 12 bases between them. This CDR3 has 13 residues. CDR1 and CDR2 from the germline V gene are SGHAT and FQNNGV. In DNA, the CDR3 is TGTGCCAGCAGCCCCGACAGGCAATATGGCTACACCTTC. Amino acid sequence: CASSPDRQYGYTF.

This sequence joins TRBV3-1 (or the pseudogene TRBV3-2) and TRBJ1-2; TRBD1 is a possible D gene (5 bases). V shed 3 bases and J shed 3 bases, with 8 bases lying between them. This CDR3 has 13 amino acids. Germline CDR1 reads LGHDT; CDR2 reads YNNKEL (reference sequence). The chain's CDR3 is CASSQGGYYGYTF. The CDR3 coding sequence is TGTGCCAGCAGCCAGGGGGGTTACTATGGCTACACCTTC.

A single count supports this clone. The J gene is TRBJ2-2, the V gene TRBV5-6, with 10 bases fitting TRBD1. After removal of 1 base from V and 0 bases from J, the junction contained 9 bases not matched to a gene. The CDR3 totals 19 residues. Germline V CDR1 and CDR2: SGHDT, YYEEEE. CDR3 region: CASSLWDRGPSSNTGELFF. CDR3 DNA: TGTGCCAGCAGCTTGTGGGACAGGGGCCCCTCTTCGAACACCGGGGAGCTGTTTTTT.

This chain uses TRBV4-3 with TRBJ2-7, with TRBD2 matching 13 bases. The V and J ends lost 1 base and 1 base, in that order; junction bases with no gene match: 4. Germline V CDR1 and CDR2: LGHNA, YSLEER. This CDR3 has 17 amino acids. CDR3 sequence (DNA): TGCGCCAGCAGCCAAGGGGGACTAGCGGGGCAATCCTACGAGCAGTACTTC. Protein product: CASSQGGLAGQSYEQYF.

The chain links TRBV2 to TRBJ1-4; weak D call: TRBD1 (6 bases). The CDR3 extends over 14 amino acids. Trimming took off 7 bases at V and 2 bases at J, with 11 bases between the two ends. The germline CDR1 and CDR2 sequences are SNHLY and FYNNEI. CDR3 sequence (DNA): TGTGCCAGCACCGAGGGGGGGACTAATGAAAAACTGTTTTTT. This codes for CASTEGGTNEKLFF.

This chain joins TRBV5-1 and TRBJ2-2; weak D call: TRBD2 (6 bases). The CDR3 length is 16 residues. Trimming left V 4 bases short and J 0 bases short, with 13 bases between. Germline assignment: CDR1 SGHRS and CDR2 YFSETQ. In DNA, the CDR3 is TGCGCCAGCAGCCCTTCGGCGGGGTCGAACACCGGGGAGCTGTTTTTT. Amino acids: CASSPSAGSNTGELFF. Using reference TRBV5-1 and TRBJ2-2 for the parts outside the CDR3, the full variable domain is KAGVTQTPRYLIKTRGQQVTLSCSPISGHRSVSWYQQTPGQGLQFLFEYFSETQRNKGNFPGRFSGRQFSNSRSEMNVSTLELGDSALYLCASSPSAGSNTGELFFGEGSRLTVL.

The V call is TRBV6-5, the J call TRBJ2-1; D is unresolved. Germline-derived CDR1 and CDR2 are MNHEY and SVGAGI. This CDR3 comprises 10 residues. Trimming stripped 4 bases from V and 10 bases from J, with 5 bases between. The CDR3 coding sequence is TGTGCCAGCAGTTCTGAGGAGCAGTTCTTC. It codes for CASSSEEQFF.

This rearrangement joins TRBV7-3 to TRBJ2-2; no clear D gene. The V gene lost 3 bases and the J gene lost 7 bases, with 9 bases spanning the gap. CDR1 is SGHTA and CDR2 is FQGTGA in the germline V gene. The CDR3 runs 13 residues. CDR3 loop: CASSLSPIGELFF. CDR3 in DNA: TGTGCCAGCAGCTTGAGTCCTATCGGGGAGCTGTTTTTT. Drawing the rest from reference TRBV7-3 and TRBJ2-2, the complete variable domain is GAGVSQTPSNKVTEKGKYVELRCDPISGHTALYWYRQSLGQGPEFLIYFQGTGAADDSGLPNDRFFAVRPEGSVSTLKIQRTERGDSAVYLCASSLSPIGELFFGEGSRLTVL.

The V gene is TRBV7-2, the J gene TRBJ1-2, with 9 bases lining up with TRBD1. The germline gives CDR1 SGHTA, CDR2 FQGNSA. The CDR3 runs 15 residues. V was clipped by 5 bases and J by 4 bases; unmatched bases: 8. CDR3 DNA sequence: TGTGCCAGCAGCCTAGGACAGGGGTCGGGCTATGGCTACACCTTC. This gives the protein CASSLGQGSGYGYTF.

This clone showed up just once. CDR3 loop: CASSLIQGNQPQHF. CDR3 bases: TGTGCCAGCAGCTTGATCCAGGGCAATCAGCCCCAGCATTTT. This sequence joins TRBV5-8 and TRBJ1-5; no firm D call. From germline, CDR1 is SGHTS and CDR2 YDEGEE. Trimming pared 1 base from V and 2 bases from J, leaving 7 bases between. This CDR3 is 14 amino acids long.

The rearrangement links TRBV5-1 to TRBJ1-6; maybe TRBD1 (5 bases). CDR1 and CDR2 (germline): SGHRS, YFSETQ. The V end lost 2 bases, the J end lost 7 bases, and 7 bases lay between the germline ends. The CDR3 contains 13 residues. For the CDR3, the DNA is TGCGCCAGCAGCTTCGCAGGGAATTCACCCCTCCACTTT. Translating gives CASSFAGNSPLHF. Drawing the rest from reference TRBV5-1 and TRBJ1-6, the complete variable domain is KAGVTQTPRYLIKTRGQQVTLSCSPISGHRSVSWYQQTPGQGLQFLFEYFSETQRNKGNFPGRFSGRQFSNSRSEMNVSTLELGDSALYLCASSFAGNSPLHFGNGTRLTVT.

The DNA for the CDR3 is TGTGCCAGCAGCATAACGACAGGGGGGGCAGATACGCAGTATTTT. It specifies CASSITTGGADTQYF. The chain has TRBV13 and TRBJ2-3; 9 bases match TRBD1. Germline V lookup: CDR1 PRHDT, CDR2 FYEKMQ (reference sequence). This CDR3 contains 15 residues. The junction had 7 bases not matched to a gene; V was cut back by 5 bases and J by 4 bases.